This T cell receptor beta chain originates from a study of CD8+ T cells in alopecia areata. Notes on the study in general: More clonal than normal scalp was lesional scalp, particularly alopecia totalis/universalis. TCRs were shared less clearly across patients than in mice, possibly for HLA-related reasons.

Comments on this clone: The antigen is unknown.

Isolated RNA was reverse transcribed into cDNA used as the sequencing template. The table came from immunoSEQ multiplex PCR; TCRdb's copy has only in-frame clones and leaves some out. This sample has more than 95,000 clones, with roughly 50% found just once. This CDR3 contains 14 residues. With 5 bases removed from V and 0 bases from J, the gap between germline ends came to 9 bases. Germline values: CDR1 SGDLS, CDR2 YYNGEE. Treatment meaning: oral pan-JAK inhibitor, 5-10 mg twice daily. Lesional scalp punch biopsies and peripheral blood came from alopecia areata patients. This TCR was sampled from a human donor with alopecia areata. The sequencing used CD8+ T cells sorted from blood, collected at week 4, from a patient treated with tofacitinib. The chain uses TRBV9 and TRBJ1-5; D is unresolved. The CDR3 here is CASSGGLSNQPQHF. The CDR3 DNA is TGTGCCAGCAGTGGCGGGCTTAGCAATCAGCCCCAGCATTTT.